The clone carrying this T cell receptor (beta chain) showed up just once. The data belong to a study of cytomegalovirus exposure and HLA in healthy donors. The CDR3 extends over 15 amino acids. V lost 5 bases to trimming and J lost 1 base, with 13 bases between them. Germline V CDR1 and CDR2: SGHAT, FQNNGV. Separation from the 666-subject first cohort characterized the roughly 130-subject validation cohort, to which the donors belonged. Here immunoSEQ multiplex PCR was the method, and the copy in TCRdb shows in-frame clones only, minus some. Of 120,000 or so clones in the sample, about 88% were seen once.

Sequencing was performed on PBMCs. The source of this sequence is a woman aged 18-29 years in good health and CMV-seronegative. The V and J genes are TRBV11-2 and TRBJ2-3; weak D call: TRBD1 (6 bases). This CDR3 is CASSDRDTRTDTQYF. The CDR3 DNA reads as TGTGCCAGCAGCGACCGGGACACCCGCACAGATACGCAGTATTTT.